A single sample gave rise to the 4 T cell receptor beta chains below, sequenced in a study of OX40 agonist ivuxolimab in advanced cancers. The method was the immunoSEQ multiplex PCR assay. TCRdb limited this immuneACCESS table to in-frame rearrangements with V and J called. A share of clones is missing; checked studies link under half to unresolved V genes, and the rest is unexplained. The sample includes tens of thousands of clones, with around 78% observed a single time. Approximately 0.78% of the sample lies in the top ten. The source was CD4+ or CD8+ T cells sorted from blood, collected in a trial of the OX40 agonist ivuxolimab. These receptors came from an adult with an advanced solid tumor such as melanoma, head and neck, liver or kidney cancer.

The chain couples TRBV10-3 to TRBJ2-1; TRBD1 agrees at 11 bases. The CDR3 totals 14 residues. The V segment lost 8 bases and the J segment 7 bases; nucleotides outside the gene matches: 7. Germline V gene data show CDR1 as ENHRY and CDR2 as SYGVKD. Written as DNA, the CDR3 is TGTGCCATCTCGGGGACAGGGGGTACGAATGAGCAGTTCTTC. Its translation is CAISGTGGTNEQFF.

The chain joins TRBV30 to TRBJ1-6; the D is unclear. V lost 2 bases and J lost 8, with 10 bases in between. The germline V gene encodes CDR1 GTSNPN and CDR2 SVGIG (reference sequence). This CDR3 region has 13 residues. The CDR3 DNA sequence: TGTGCCTGGAGTCCGGAACCATATTCACCCCTCCACTTT. Protein sequence: CAWSPEPYSPLHF. The full variable domain, in which reference TRBV30 and TRBJ1-6 provide the parts outside the CDR3, is SQTIHQWPATLVQPVGSPLSLECTVEGTSNPNLYWYRQAAGRGLQLLFYSVGIGQISSEVPQNLSASRPQDRQFILSSKKLLLSDSGFYLCAWSPEPYSPLHFGNGTRLTVT.

This clone occurred a few times. The chain carries TRBV18 and TRBJ1-2, with 7 positions matching TRBD1. Germline V lookup: CDR1 KGHSH, CDR2 LQKENI. The CDR3 totals 14 residues. After removal of 6 bases from V and 7 bases from J, the junction contained 11 bases not matched to a gene. The CDR3 DNA reads as TGTGCCAGCTCGCCAAAGGGACAGTCTAGTGGCTACACCTTC. Its translation is CASSPKGQSSGYTF.

This clone was observed a single time. The chain couples TRBV9 to TRBJ2-5; 12 bases are a match to TRBD2. This CDR3 is 17 amino acids long. The V and J ends lost 3 bases and 1 base, in that order; junction bases with no gene match: 7. Per germline, CDR1 SGDLS and CDR2 YYNGEE. CDR3 residues: CASSETSGGPFQETQYF. Here the CDR3 DNA reads TGTGCCAGCAGCGAAACTAGCGGGGGGCCTTTCCAAGAGACCCAGTACTTC. Complete variable domain (other parts from reference TRBV9 and TRBJ2-5): DSGVTQTPKHLITATGQRVTLRCSPRSGDLSVYWYQQSLDQGLQFLIQYYNGEERAKGNILERFSAQQFPDLHSELNLSSLELGDSALYFCASSETSGGPFQETQYFGPGTRLLVL.